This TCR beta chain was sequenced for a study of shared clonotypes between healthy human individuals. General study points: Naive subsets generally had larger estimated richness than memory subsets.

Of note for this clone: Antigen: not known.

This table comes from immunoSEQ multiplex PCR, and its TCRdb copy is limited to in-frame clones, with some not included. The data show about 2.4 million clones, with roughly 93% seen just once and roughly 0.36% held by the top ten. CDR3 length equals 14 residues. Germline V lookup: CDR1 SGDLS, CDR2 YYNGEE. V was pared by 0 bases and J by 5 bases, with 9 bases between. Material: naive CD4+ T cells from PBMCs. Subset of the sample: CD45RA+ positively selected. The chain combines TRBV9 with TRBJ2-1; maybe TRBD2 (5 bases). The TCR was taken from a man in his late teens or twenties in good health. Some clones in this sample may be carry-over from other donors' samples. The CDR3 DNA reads TGTGCCAGCAGCGTAGGAGGGAGTAACAATGAGCAGTTCTTC. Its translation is CASSVGGSNNEQFF.